These 18 T cell receptor beta chains came from one sample sequenced in a study of human T cells and chemical hapten exposure. The time point was: pre-sensitization, week 0. The sample's treatment: therapeutic diphenylcyclopropenone sensitization with weekly scalp DPC. TCRdb ran MiXCR on the RACE reads and lists one entry per CDR3 protein. The data show 300,000 to 400,000 distinct CDR3 sequences, 4.5% to 5.5% seen once. The sequencing used whole blood, collected in connection with sensitization to the hapten diphenylcyclopropenone (DPC). These receptors were taken from a woman in her fifties or sixties with alopecia areata. Some clones in this sample may be carry-over from other donors' samples.

The sample holds a few counts of this clonotype. The CDR3 DNA is TGTGCCAGCAGCTTAATGGCCCAGGGCACTGAAGCTTTCTTT. Protein sequence: CASSLMAQGTEAFF. The chain joins TRBV7-8 to TRBJ1-1; D is perhaps TRBD1 (5 bases). Trimming took 2 bases from V and 4 from J, leaving 11 bases between them. This CDR3 spans 14 amino acids. Germline V lookup: CDR1 SGHVS, CDR2 FQNEAQ.

This clonotype came up many times. The chain carries TRBV20-1 and TRBJ2-5; D uncertain. The CDR3 is 14 residues long. V lost 1 base, J lost 0 bases, and 9 bases lay in between. Germline V lookup: CDR1 DFQATT, CDR2 SNEGSKA (reference sequence). The CDR3 region has the DNA TGCAGTGCTAGAGCACTCCTGTACCAAGAGACCCAGTACTTC. It yields the protein CSARALLYQETQYF.

This clonotype was found many times. Here the CDR3 DNA reads TGTGCCAGCAGTTTAGGGCAGGGGAGCTCCTACAATGAGCAGTTCTTC. Protein sequence: CASSLGQGSSYNEQFF. The V gene is TRBV12-3 or TRBV12-4, the J gene TRBJ2-1; TRBD1 might be the D (6 bases). The CDR3 consists of 16 residues. V dropped 1 base and J dropped 0 bases, with 10 bases sitting between them.

The sample holds many counts of this clonotype. The chain recombines TRBV28 with TRBJ1-5; possible D gene TRBD1, 6 bases. Trimming cost V 2 bases and J 6 bases, with 11 bases left between them. This CDR3 has 14 amino acids. Germline V CDR1 and CDR2: MDHEN, SYDVKM. The CDR3 sequence: CASSLRGARQPQHF. The CDR3 nucleotides are TGTGCCAGCAGTTTACGGGGGGCACGTCAGCCCCAGCATTTT.

This clonotype has a handful of counts. This rearrangement joins TRBV20-1 to TRBJ2-1; 9 bases are a match to TRBD2. The CDR3 contains 15 residues. CDR1 DFQATT and CDR2 SNEGSKA come from the germline V gene (reference sequence). Germline trimming cut 1 base from V and 5 bases from J; bases unmatched to any gene: 6. The chain's CDR3 is CSARVSGRPDNEQFF. CDR3 in DNA: TGCAGTGCTAGAGTGAGCGGGAGGCCCGACAATGAGCAGTTCTTC.

In its sample, this clonotype was seen a few times. This chain connects TRBV20-1 to TRBJ2-3; D is uncertain. Germline CDR1 reads DFQATT; CDR2 reads SNEGSKA (reference sequence). Trimming took off 3 bases at V and 4 bases at J, with 14 bases between the two ends. The CDR3 is 14 residues long. The CDR3 DNA reads TGCAGTGCTAGTTCCCTGGCGGCGCCAGATACGCAGTATTTT. It translates to CSASSLAAPDTQYF.

The sample holds many counts of this clonotype. The chain uses TRBV15 and TRBJ2-7; D unclear. The CDR3 totals 9 residues. Trimming removed 5 bases from V and 13 bases from J, with 9 bases in between. CDR1 and CDR2 (germline): LNHNV, YYDKDF (reference sequence). The CDR3 reads CATSGRVYF. The CDR3 DNA reads as TGTGCCACCAGCGGACGGGTCTACTTC.

At least ten counts were recorded for this clonotype. The rearrangement links TRBV7-2 to TRBJ1-2; TRBD1 is a possible D gene (5 bases). V dropped 5 bases and J dropped 5 bases, with 9 bases sitting between them. The CDR3 is made up of 12 amino acids. CDR1 SGHTA and CDR2 FQGNSA come from the germline V gene. The CDR3 sequence: CASSTTAYGYTF. CDR3 bases: TGTGCCAGCAGCACGACAGCATATGGCTACACCTTC.

In this sample, this clonotype turned up many times. This chain links TRBV7-6 with TRBJ2-3; D is unresolved. V gave up 3 bases and J gave up 4 bases, with 2 bases separating them. This CDR3 region has 11 residues. Per germline, CDR1 SGHVS and CDR2 FNYEAQ. DNA for the CDR3: TGTGCCAGCAGCTTTTCAGATACGCAGTATTTT. Translated, it gives CASSFSDTQYF.

This clonotype was seen ten or more times. The rearrangement links TRBV9 to TRBJ2-3; TRBD1 is a possible D gene (5 bases). Trimming removed 0 bases at V and 0 bases at J, with 8 bases between. The CDR3 covers 15 residues. CDR1 is SGDLS and CDR2 is YYNGEE in the germline V gene. The CDR3: CASSVVSGSTDTQYF. CDR3 bases: TGTGCCAGCAGCGTAGTGTCAGGGAGCACAGATACGCAGTATTTT.

In this sample, this clonotype turned up a few times. The chain uses TRBV30 and TRBJ2-7; TRBD1 might be the D (5 bases). From germline, CDR1 is GTSNPN and CDR2 SVGIG (reference sequence). CDR3 length equals 12 residues. V was shortened by 1 base and J by 7 bases, with 11 bases between the two germline ends. The CDR3 sequence is CAWSAQGGEQYF. In DNA form, the CDR3 reads TGTGCCTGGAGTGCTCAGGGCGGAGAGCAGTACTTC.

This clonotype was found many times. This chain connects TRBV5-1 to TRBJ2-5; D not certain. Germline assignment: CDR1 SGHRS and CDR2 YFSETQ. Between the trimmed V and J ends, which lost 4 bases and 3 bases, there was a span of 13 bases. CDR3 size: 14 residues. This CDR3 reads CASSPTKIKETQYF. CDR3 DNA sequence: TGCGCCAGCAGCCCGACCAAAATTAAAGAGACCCAGTACTTC.

The table lists this clonotype with many counts. This chain links TRBV27 with TRBJ2-7; 7 bases agree with TRBD1. CDR1 and CDR2 (germline): MNHEY, SMNVEV (reference sequence). The CDR3 has 16 residues. Germline trimming cut 5 bases from V and 0 bases from J; bases unmatched to any gene: 10. The CDR3 nucleotides are TGTGCCAGCAGTGAGACGATCGGGACAGCCTCCTACGAGCAGTACTTC. It is translated as CASSETIGTASYEQYF.

This clonotype was recorded a few times. The chain employs TRBV7-8 and TRBJ2-1; D is undetermined. The CDR3 spans 15 residues. Between the trimmed V and J ends, which lost 0 bases and 9 bases, there was a span of 15 bases. Germline-derived CDR1 and CDR2 are SGHVS and FQNEAQ. The CDR3 sequence: CASSLAERGTSEQFF. The CDR3 DNA reads TGTGCCAGCAGCTTAGCAGAGCGAGGAACGAGTGAGCAGTTCTTC.

This clonotype showed up many times. The chain employs TRBV5-1 and TRBJ2-1; D remains unclear. The V and J ends lost 5 bases and 0 bases respectively, with 6 bases between them. Germline-derived CDR1 and CDR2 are SGHRS and YFSETQ. CDR3 size: 13 residues. In nucleotides, the CDR3 is TGCGCCAGCAGATCAAGCTCCTACAATGAGCAGTTCTTC. This translates into CASRSSSYNEQFF.

CDR3 loop: CASSPILLAGVIYEQYF. DNA for the CDR3: TGTGCCAGCAGCCCCATCCTTTTAGCGGGAGTTATTTACGAGCAGTACTTC. The chain combines TRBV6-5 with TRBJ2-7, with 9 positions matching TRBD2. Germline V gene data show CDR1 as MNHEY and CDR2 as SVGAGI. V lost 6 bases, J lost 4 bases, and 16 bases stayed unmatched. CDR3 size: 17 residues.

This clonotype occurred many times. The rearrangement joins TRBV6-6 to TRBJ2-7; D is perhaps TRBD1 (5 bases). Trimming removed 2 bases at V and 6 bases at J, with 11 bases between. This CDR3 spans 13 amino acids. Germline lookup yields CDR1 MNHNY and CDR2 SVGAGI (reference sequence). The DNA for the CDR3 is TGTGCCAGCAGTTACCCAGGGCCGGGCGAGCAGTACTTC. The encoded protein is CASSYPGPGEQYF.

The rearrangement uses TRBV9 and TRBJ1-6, with 9 bases matching TRBD1. The CDR3 spans 15 residues. V was pared by 4 bases and J by 7 bases, with 6 bases of the junction left unmatched. Germline CDR1 reads SGDLS; CDR2 reads YYNGEE. The CDR3 DNA reads as TGTGCCAGCAGCCCGGGACAGGGAATAAATTCACCCCTCCACTTT. Encoded protein: CASSPGQGINSPLHF.